This T cell receptor (beta chain) was recovered during a study of blood T cell repertoires in COVID-19. Background on the study: Sources were T cells, B-cell-depleted T cells, or PBMCs; the material itself was cDNA or gDNA.

Clones were sequenced by immunoSEQ multiplex PCR, and TCRdb holds only the in-frame ones, with some missing. This sample yields roughly 140,000 clones, of which 70% to 90% are seen a single time; about 8% belongs to the top ten. The source material was peripheral blood. The TCR sequence derives from a woman aged 60 to 75 with COVID-19, enrolled during active disease.

In DNA form, the CDR3 reads TGTGCCAGCAGTCTAAGGACAGGTAATCAGCCCCAGCATTTT. This codes for CASSLRTGNQPQHF. The V call is TRBV25-1, the J call TRBJ1-5; 7 bases line up with TRBD1. The CDR3 loop spans 14 amino acids. Germline CDR1 is MGHDK and CDR2 is SYGVNS. Trimming at V came to 5 bases and at J to 4 bases, leaving 5 bases not matched to a gene.